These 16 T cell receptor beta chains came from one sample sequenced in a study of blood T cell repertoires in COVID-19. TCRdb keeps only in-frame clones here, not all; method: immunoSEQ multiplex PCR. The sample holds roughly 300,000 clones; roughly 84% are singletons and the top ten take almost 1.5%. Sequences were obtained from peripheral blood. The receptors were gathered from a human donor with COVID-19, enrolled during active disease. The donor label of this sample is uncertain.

This CDR3 reads CASRSGRATGELFF. The CDR3 bases are TGTGCCAGCAGGAGCGGGAGGGCCACGGGGGAGCTGTTTTTT. The chain joins TRBV7-2 to TRBJ2-2; 10 nucleotides match TRBD2. Germline-derived CDR1 and CDR2 are SGHTA and FQGNSA. The CDR3 spans 14 residues. J was trimmed by 8 bases and V by 6 bases; bases with no gene match: 6.

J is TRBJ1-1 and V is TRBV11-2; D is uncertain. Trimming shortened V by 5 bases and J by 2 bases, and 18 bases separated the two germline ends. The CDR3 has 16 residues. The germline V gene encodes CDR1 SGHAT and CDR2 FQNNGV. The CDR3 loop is CASSPQIGAGNTEAFF. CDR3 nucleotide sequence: TGTGCCAGCAGCCCCCAAATCGGAGCGGGTAACACTGAAGCTTTCTTT.

CDR3 nucleotide sequence: TGTGCCAGCAGCACCGAACTTGGGGACATAAGCAATCAGCCCCAGCATTTT. Translating gives CASSTELGDISNQPQHF. The gene calls are TRBV7-2 and TRBJ1-5, with D tentatively TRBD1 (6 bases). The length of the CDR3 is 17 residues. CDR1 SGHTA and CDR2 FQGNSA come from the germline V gene. The V end was cut by 5 bases, the J end by 1 base, with 18 bases between. Complete variable domain (other parts from reference TRBV7-2 and TRBJ1-5): GAGVSQSPSNKVTEKGKDVELRCDPISGHTALYWYRQSLGQGLEFLIYFQGNSAPDKSGLPSDRFSAERTGGSVSTLTIQRTQQEDSAVYLCASSTELGDISNQPQHFGDGTRLSIL.

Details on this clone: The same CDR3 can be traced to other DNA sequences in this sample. DNA of the CDR3: TGCAGTGCTAGTCCTGGACAGGGAGATCAGCCCCAGCATTTT. Translating gives CSASPGQGDQPQHF. The rearrangement joins TRBV20-1 to TRBJ1-5; TRBD1 matches at 8 bases. V was clipped by 3 bases and J by 5 bases; unmatched bases: 6. The germline gives CDR1 DFQATT, CDR2 SNEGSKA (reference sequence). The CDR3 spans 14 residues.

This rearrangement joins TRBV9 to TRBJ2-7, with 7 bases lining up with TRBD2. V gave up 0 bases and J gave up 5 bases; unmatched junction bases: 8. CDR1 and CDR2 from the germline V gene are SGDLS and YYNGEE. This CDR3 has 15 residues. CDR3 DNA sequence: TGTGCCAGCAGCGTAGGACGGGGGGATTATAACGAGCAGTACTTC. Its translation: CASSVGRGDYNEQYF.

The CDR3 protein is CASSTGQVNTEAFF. In DNA, the CDR3 is TGTGCCAGCAGCACAGGACAGGTGAACACTGAAGCTTTCTTT. The chain couples TRBV7-2 to TRBJ1-1, with TRBD1 identical over 7 bases. There are 14 residues in the CDR3. Germline trimming cut 5 bases from V and 0 bases from J; bases unmatched to any gene: 3. Germline lookup yields CDR1 SGHTA and CDR2 FQGNSA. Looking up the rest from reference TRBV7-2 and TRBJ1-1 gives the full variable domain: GAGVSQSPSNKVTEKGKDVELRCDPISGHTALYWYRQSLGQGLEFLIYFQGNSAPDKSGLPSDRFSAERTGGSVSTLTIQRTQQEDSAVYLCASSTGQVNTEAFFGQGTRLTVV.

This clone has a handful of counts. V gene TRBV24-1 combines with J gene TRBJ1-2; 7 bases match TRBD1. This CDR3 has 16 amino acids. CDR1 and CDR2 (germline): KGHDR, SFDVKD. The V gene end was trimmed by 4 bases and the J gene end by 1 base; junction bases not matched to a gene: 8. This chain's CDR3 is CATSDGTENLNYGYTF. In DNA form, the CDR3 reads TGTGCCACCAGTGACGGGACAGAGAACCTTAACTATGGCTACACCTTC.

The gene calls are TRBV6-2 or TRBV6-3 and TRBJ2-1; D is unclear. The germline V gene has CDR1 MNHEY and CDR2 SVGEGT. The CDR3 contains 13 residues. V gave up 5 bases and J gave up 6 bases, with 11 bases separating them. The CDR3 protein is CASSDVVGNEQFF. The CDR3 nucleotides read TGTGCCAGCAGTGATGTAGTCGGCAATGAGCAGTTCTTC.

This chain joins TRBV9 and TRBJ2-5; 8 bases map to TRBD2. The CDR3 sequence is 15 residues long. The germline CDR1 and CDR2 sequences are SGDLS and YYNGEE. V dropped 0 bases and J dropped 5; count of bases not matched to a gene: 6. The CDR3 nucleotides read TGTGCCAGCAGCGTAGATACGGGAGGGCTTGAGACCCAGTACTTC. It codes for CASSVDTGGLETQYF.

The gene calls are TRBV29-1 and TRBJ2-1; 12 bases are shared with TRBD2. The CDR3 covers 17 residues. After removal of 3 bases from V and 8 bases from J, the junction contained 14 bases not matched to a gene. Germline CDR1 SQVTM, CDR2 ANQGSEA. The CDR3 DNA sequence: TGCAGCGTTGACGCGCTAGCGGGAGGGTTGAGTGGCGATGAGCAGTTCTTC. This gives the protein CSVDALAGGLSGDEQFF.

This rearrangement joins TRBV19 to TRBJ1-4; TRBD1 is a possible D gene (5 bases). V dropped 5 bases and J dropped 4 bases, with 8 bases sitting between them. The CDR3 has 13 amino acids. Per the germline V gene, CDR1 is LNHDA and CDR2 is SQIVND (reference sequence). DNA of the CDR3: TGTGCCAGTAGTGACAGCCTTAATGAAAAACTGTTTTTT. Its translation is CASSDSLNEKLFF.

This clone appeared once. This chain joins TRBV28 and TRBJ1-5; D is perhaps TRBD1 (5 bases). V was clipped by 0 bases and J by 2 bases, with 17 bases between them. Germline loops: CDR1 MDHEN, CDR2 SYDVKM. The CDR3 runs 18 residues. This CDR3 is CASSLWGQGGSRNQPQHF. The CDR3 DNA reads TGTGCCAGCAGTTTATGGGGGCAGGGTGGATCGCGCAATCAGCCCCAGCATTTT.

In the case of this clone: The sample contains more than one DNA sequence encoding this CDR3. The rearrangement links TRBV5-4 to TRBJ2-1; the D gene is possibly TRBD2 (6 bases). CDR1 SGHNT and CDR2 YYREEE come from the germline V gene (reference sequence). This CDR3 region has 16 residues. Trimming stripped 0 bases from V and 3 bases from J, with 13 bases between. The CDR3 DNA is TGTGCCAGCAGCTTGGCCGGCGGGGCTATCTACAATGAGCAGTTCTTC. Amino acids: CASSLAGGAIYNEQFF.

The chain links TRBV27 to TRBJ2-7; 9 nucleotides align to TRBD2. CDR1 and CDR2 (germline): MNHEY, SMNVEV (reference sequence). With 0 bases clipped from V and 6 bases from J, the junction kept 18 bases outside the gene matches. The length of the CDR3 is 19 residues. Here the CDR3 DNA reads TGTGCCAGCAGTTTATCTCGGACCGGGACTAGCCAATCTTCACGCGAGCAGTACTTC. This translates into CASSLSRTGTSQSSREQYF.

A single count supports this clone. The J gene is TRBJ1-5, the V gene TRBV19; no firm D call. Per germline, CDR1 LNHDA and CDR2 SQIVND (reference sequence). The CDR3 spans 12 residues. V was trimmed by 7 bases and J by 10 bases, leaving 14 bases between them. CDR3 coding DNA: TGTGCCAGTAACCCCAGGACGGGACCCCAGCATTTT. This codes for CASNPRTGPQHF.

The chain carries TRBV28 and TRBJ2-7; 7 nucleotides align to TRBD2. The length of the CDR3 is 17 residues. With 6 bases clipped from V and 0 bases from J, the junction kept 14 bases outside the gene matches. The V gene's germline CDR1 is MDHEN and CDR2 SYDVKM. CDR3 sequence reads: CASSLGRLAYNSYEQYF. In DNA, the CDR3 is TGTGCCAGCAGCCTGGGAAGACTAGCATATAACTCCTACGAGCAGTACTTC.